This is a list of T cell receptor beta chains from one sample in a study of blood T cell repertoires in COVID-19. Method: immunoSEQ multiplex PCR; TCRdb's copy keeps in-frame clones and lacks some. The data contain around 290,000 clones, around 86% of them seen just once; the ten biggest clones take up approximately 2.6%. The material sequenced was PBMCs or T cells enriched from blood (not recorded which). The source of these receptors is a woman under 30 who had recovered from COVID-19. Each CDR3 is given without its conserved first and last residue. Fields, in order: clone size, V gene, J gene, CDR3 protein. Size is stated for part of the rows, as once, few or many counts, or as a class when the clone is expanded.

NA	TRBV28	TRBJ2-7	ASSSSGRASYEQY
NA	TRBV30	TRBJ1-5	AWSLPRTGGQPQH
NA	TRBV30	TRBJ1-1	AWSLETKRGTEAF
few	TRBV2	TRBJ2-3	ASSARGPSTDTQY
once	TRBV11-3	TRBJ2-2	ASSFGLAGGPAGELF
NA	TRBV7-9	TRBJ1-4	ASSLVGRQGFANEKLF
NA	TRBV5-6	TRBJ1-1	ASSPTGQLNTEAF
NA	TRBV5-6	TRBJ2-3	ASTIVGAGYTDTQY
NA	TRBV15	TRBJ2-7	ATSRDPGGLYEQY
NA	TRBV6-1	TRBJ1-1	ASSEFILSSTGPDTEAF
NA	TRBV10-1	TRBJ2-2	ASSEPGRGGELF
NA	TRBV7-6	TRBJ2-5	AAAGQPGETQY
NA	TRBV5-1	TRBJ2-5	ASSIGQRQETQY
NA	TRBV7-9	TRBJ1-5	ASSLGGDQPQH
once	TRBV28	TRBJ2-1	ASSGEGARSYNEQF
NA	TRBV21-1	TRBJ2-1	ASSCGARGGAYNEQF
many	TRBV18	TRBJ2-3	ASSPPSTDTQY
NA	TRBV6-4	TRBJ2-2	ASSESGRAPGELF
NA	TRBV11-2	TRBJ2-1	ASTITRGRGEQF
NA	TRBV7-9	TRBJ2-6	ASSSQSEVLT
NA	TRBV18	TRBJ2-7	ASSPYGGKSTYEQY
few	TRBV19	TRBJ2-7	ASSRTSGDEQY
NA	TRBV4-3	TRBJ1-1	ASSQGAGLEAF
once	TRBV5-1	TRBJ2-7	ASSLLAGASYEQY
once	TRBV7-2	TRBJ2-7	ASSPSSASREQY
NA	TRBV9	TRBJ2-5	ASSVAETGGGETQY
NA	TRBV5-4	TRBJ2-1	ASSLAGGGYNEQF
NA	TRBV5-8	TRBJ1-4	ASSFLGQGAGEKLF
NA	TRBV2	TRBJ1-5	ASSDQGVWQPQH
NA	TRBV29-1	TRBJ2-1	SVSGLAGENNEQF
NA	TRBV7-9	TRBJ2-7	ASSPWTDRLMSYEQY
NA	TRBV28	TRBJ2-3	ASSLLTSGKSGTQY
NA	TRBV30	TRBJ2-3	AWMREFTDTQY
NA	TRBV9	TRBJ1-5	ASSASGDSSNQPQH
NA	TRBV7-9	TRBJ2-1	ASTREGESSYNEQF
NA	TRBV9	TRBJ2-7	ASSIGTEKLYEQY
few	TRBV5-1	TRBJ2-3	ASSLYWDRNTDTQY
NA	TRBV7-9	TRBJ2-7	ASSSGTGDGYEQY
NA	TRBV2	TRBJ1-1	ASSVPVTGGVGNTEAF
NA	TRBV4-3	TRBJ2-4	ASSQVWIAGGIQY
NA	TRBV14	TRBJ2-7	ASSQMGRGPSYEQY
NA	TRBV5-4	TRBJ2-1	ASSSFSAGRYNEQF
NA	TRBV6-5	TRBJ1-2	ASSYSRVGYGYT
once	TRBV29-1	TRBJ2-1	SVEQGWRGQF
NA	TRBV14	TRBJ1-6	ASSQGTGGNSPLH
NA	TRBV6-2/TRBV6-3	TRBJ1-2	ASSYPIRSYGYT
once	TRBV3-1/TRBV3-2	TRBJ1-6	ASSQGQGNSPLH
NA	TRBV28	TRBJ1-5	ASVRQQGDQPQH
NA	TRBV11-3	TRBJ1-6	ASSGPGGNNSPLH
once	TRBV5-6	TRBJ2-7	ASSQGTGVYEQY